The T cell receptor beta chain described here comes from a study of blood T cells in healthy people across ages. It was with a sample-barcoded 5' primer and a J-beta primer mix that a second PCR of about 7 to 12 cycles was run. From the 5' RACE reads, TCRdb called clonotypes with MiXCR, one entry per CDR3 protein. The sample yields under 1,100,000 distinct CDR3 sequences, roughly a quarter seen once. Total RNA, at least 5 micrograms per sample, came from PBMCs. Per germline, CDR1 MGHRA and CDR2 YSYEKL. There are 15 residues in the CDR3. The sample was also linked to a second study, of T cells of mothers and their children.

The sequenced sample was blood. The J gene is TRBJ2-5, the V gene TRBV4-1, with 11 bases that match TRBD2. The J call may be mistaken, given a closer DNA end match to TRBJ2-7. The source is a girl under 10 years old in good health. CDR3 nucleotide sequence: TGCGCCAGCAGCCTACAGACTAGCGGGACCTACGAGCAGTACTTC. Translated, it gives CASSLQTSGTYEQYF.